Presented here are 13 T cell receptor beta chains from one specimen sequenced in a study of T cell repertoires in ileal Crohn's disease (dated by TCRdb to the late 2010s). The time point label on this specimen signifies: neoterminal ileum biopsy at postoperative endoscopy, about 6 months after surgery. The library was produced with the immunoSEQ multiplex PCR assay. TCRdb took over this immuneACCESS table, retaining in-frame rearrangements with V and J assigned. Such tables are incomplete; in checked studies, under half of the missing clones stem from an unresolved V gene, and the remainder is unexplained. The sample data list about 3,700 clones, and approximately 77% of these were observed just once. Of the sample, about 21% is held by the ten largest clones. Input material: ileal tissue. These receptors all stem from an adult with Crohn's disease.

The chain has TRBV7-3 and TRBJ1-6; D is undetermined. The V end lost 1 base, the J end lost 11 bases, and 15 bases lay between the germline ends. The CDR3 spans 15 residues. Germline CDR1 and CDR2: SGHTA and FQGTGA. CDR3 in amino acids: CASSLNSGLMTPLHF. CDR3 in DNA: TGTGCCAGCAGCTTAAATTCAGGACTCATGACACCCCTCCACTTT.

This clone was recorded only once. V and J are TRBV4-3 and TRBJ2-7, with TRBD2 as a possible D gene (5 bases). The CDR3 contains 13 residues. Deletions cut 0 bases from V and 3 bases from J, with 6 bases between. Germline CDR1 reads LGHNA; CDR2 reads YSLEER. The CDR3 DNA sequence: TGCGCCAGCAGCCAAGACACTAGCTACGAGCAGTACTTC. Protein product: CASSQDTSYEQYF.

The chain employs TRBV5-1 and TRBJ2-3; D perhaps matches TRBD2 (6 bases). The CDR3 covers 15 residues. V lost 0 bases to trimming and J lost 2 bases, with 10 bases between them. CDR1 and CDR2 (germline): SGHRS, YFSETQ. The CDR3 coding sequence is TGCGCCAGCAGCTTGGGGGCGGGATCCACAGATACGCAGTATTTT. Its translation: CASSLGAGSTDTQYF.

The chain recombines TRBV10-1 with TRBJ2-3, with a possible D match to TRBD2 (6 bases). Per germline, CDR1 WNHNN and CDR2 SYGVQD (reference sequence). The CDR3 is 12 residues long. V lost 6 bases and J lost 8, with 12 bases in between. CDR3 protein: CASSAAGGTQYF. Written as DNA, the CDR3 is TGCGCCAGCAGCGCGGCCGGGGGTACGCAGTATTTT.

The chain has TRBV5-1 and TRBJ2-1, with 10 bases fitting TRBD2. Germline CDR1 SGHRS, CDR2 YFSETQ. This CDR3 contains 15 residues. V lost 4 bases, J lost 9 bases, and 10 bases stayed unmatched. The CDR3 reads CASSQAGGPVGEQFF. The CDR3, as DNA: TGCGCCAGCAGCCAAGCGGGGGGGCCAGTCGGTGAGCAGTTCTTC.

As regards this clone: Other nucleotide sequences in the sample specify the same CDR3. The rearrangement uses TRBV19 and TRBJ1-5; D remains ambiguous. The CDR3 is 15 residues long. V lost 2 bases, J lost 0 bases, and 8 bases lay in between. Germline V CDR1 and CDR2: LNHDA, SQIVND (reference sequence). The CDR3 region has the DNA TGTGCCAGTAGTATAAGTAGCTATAGCAATCAGCCCCAGCATTTT. The encoded protein is CASSISSYSNQPQHF.

V gene TRBV5-1 combines with J gene TRBJ1-4; a weak D match, TRBD1 (5 bases). Germline lookup yields CDR1 SGHRS and CDR2 YFSETQ. The CDR3 sequence is 12 residues long. Trimming removed 5 bases from V and 4 bases from J, with 6 bases in between. The CDR3 nucleotides are TGCGCCAGCAGACAGGATAATGAAAAACTGTTTTTT. Its protein is CASRQDNEKLFF. The variable domain in full, completed from reference TRBV5-1 and TRBJ1-4, reads KAGVTQTPRYLIKTRGQQVTLSCSPISGHRSVSWYQQTPGQGLQFLFEYFSETQRNKGNFPGRFSGRQFSNSRSEMNVSTLELGDSALYLCASRQDNEKLFFGSGTQLSVL.

This clone was found once. CDR3 nucleotide sequence: TGTGCCAGCAGCCTCCAGGGCTACACCTTC. Its translation: CASSLQGYTF. The J gene is TRBJ1-2, the V gene TRBV6-1; D remains unclear. Trimming removed 6 bases from V and 8 bases from J, with 7 bases in between. This CDR3 has 10 amino acids. From germline, CDR1 is MNHNS and CDR2 SASEGT.

This clone occurred a few times. This chain connects TRBV2 to TRBJ2-5, with TRBD2 as a possible D gene (6 bases). Germline V gene data show CDR1 as SNHLY and CDR2 as FYNNEI. The ends were cut back, 6 bases at V and 3 bases at J, with 14 bases in the middle. This CDR3 is 14 amino acids long. The CDR3 sequence is CASSRGLSKETQYF. The CDR3, as DNA: TGTGCCAGCAGCCGGGGACTGTCCAAAGAGACCCAGTACTTC.

The genes are TRBV6-1 and TRBJ1-1; D is possibly TRBD1 (5 bases). V lost 6 bases and J lost 5, with 10 bases in between. Germline CDR1 MNHNS, CDR2 SASEGT. CDR3 length: 12 amino acids. CDR3 in DNA: TGTGCCAGCAGGGGGGGATGGACTGAAGCTTTCTTT. Amino acids: CASRGGWTEAFF.

CDR3 region: CASTGRYEQFF. In nucleotides, the CDR3 is TGTGCCAGTACCGGTAGATATGAGCAGTTCTTC. The chain uses TRBV19 and TRBJ2-1; D ambiguous. Germline CDR1 reads LNHDA; CDR2 reads SQIVND (reference sequence). The germline V and J ends were trimmed by 7 bases and 8 bases, with 9 bases remaining between them. The CDR3 runs 11 residues.

This clone showed up just a few times. The chain recombines TRBV7-2 with TRBJ2-1, with 13 nucleotides matching TRBD2. CDR1 SGHTA and CDR2 FQGNSA come from the germline V gene. This CDR3 is built from 15 residues. J gave up 8 bases and V 5 bases, and 6 bases lay outside the gene matches. CDR3 sequence: CASSPRLAGGHEQFF. The DNA for the CDR3 is TGTGCCAGCAGCCCTAGACTAGCGGGAGGCCATGAGCAGTTCTTC.

The V gene is TRBV29-1, the J gene TRBJ1-3; no firm D call. Trimming removed 8 bases from V and 7 bases from J, with 12 bases in between. CDR1 and CDR2 from the germline V gene are SQVTM and ANQGSEA. This CDR3 contains 11 residues. DNA for the CDR3: TGCAGCCAACGGACGGGGAACACCATATATTTT. Amino acid sequence: CSQRTGNTIYF.